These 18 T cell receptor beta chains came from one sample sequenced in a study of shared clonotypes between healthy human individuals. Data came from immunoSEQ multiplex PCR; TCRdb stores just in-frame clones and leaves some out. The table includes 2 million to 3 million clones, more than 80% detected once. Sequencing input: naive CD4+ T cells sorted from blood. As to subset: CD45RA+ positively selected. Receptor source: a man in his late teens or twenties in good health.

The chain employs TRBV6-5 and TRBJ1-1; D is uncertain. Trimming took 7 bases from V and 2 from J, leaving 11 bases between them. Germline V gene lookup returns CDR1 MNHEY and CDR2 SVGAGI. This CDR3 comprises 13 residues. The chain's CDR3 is CASKRSINTEAFF. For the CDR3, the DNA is TGTGCCAGCAAGCGGTCGATAAACACTGAAGCTTTCTTT.

CDR3 DNA: TGTGCCAGCAGCTTTACAGGGGTGAACACTGAAGCTTTCTTT. Translating it yields CASSFTGVNTEAFF. The rearrangement uses TRBV7-9 and TRBJ1-1, with 7 bases matching TRBD1. This CDR3 region has 14 residues. Germline V gene lookup returns CDR1 SEHNR and CDR2 FQNEAQ (reference sequence). V lost 3 bases and J lost 0; bases outside the gene matches: 1.

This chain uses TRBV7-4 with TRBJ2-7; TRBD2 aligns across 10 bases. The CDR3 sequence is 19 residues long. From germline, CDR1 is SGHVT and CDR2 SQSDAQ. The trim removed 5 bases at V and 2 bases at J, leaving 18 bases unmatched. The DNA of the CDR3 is TGTGCCAGCAGCCCTCCGTCTGGACGGACTAGCGGTCAAGCCTACGAGCAGTACTTC. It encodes CASSPPSGRTSGQAYEQYF.

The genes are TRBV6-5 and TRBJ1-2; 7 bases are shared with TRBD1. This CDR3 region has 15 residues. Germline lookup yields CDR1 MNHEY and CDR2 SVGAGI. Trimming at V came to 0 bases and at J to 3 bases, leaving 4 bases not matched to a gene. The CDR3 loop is CASSYSRDSYYGYTF. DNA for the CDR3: TGTGCCAGCAGTTACTCGAGGGACAGCTACTATGGCTACACCTTC.

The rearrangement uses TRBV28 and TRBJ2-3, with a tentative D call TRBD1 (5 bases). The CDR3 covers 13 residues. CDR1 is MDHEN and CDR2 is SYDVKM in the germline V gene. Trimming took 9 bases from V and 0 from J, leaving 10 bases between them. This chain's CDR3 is CASRQSSTDTQYF. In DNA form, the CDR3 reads TGTGCCAGTAGACAGTCTAGCACAGATACGCAGTATTTT.

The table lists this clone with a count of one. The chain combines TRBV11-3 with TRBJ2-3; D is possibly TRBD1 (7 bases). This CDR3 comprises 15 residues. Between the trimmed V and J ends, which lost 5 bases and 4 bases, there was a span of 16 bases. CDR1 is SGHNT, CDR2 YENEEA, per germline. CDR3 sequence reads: CASSPGVGGADTQYF. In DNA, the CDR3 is TGTGCCAGCAGCCCGGGAGTAGGGGGCGCAGATACGCAGTATTTT.

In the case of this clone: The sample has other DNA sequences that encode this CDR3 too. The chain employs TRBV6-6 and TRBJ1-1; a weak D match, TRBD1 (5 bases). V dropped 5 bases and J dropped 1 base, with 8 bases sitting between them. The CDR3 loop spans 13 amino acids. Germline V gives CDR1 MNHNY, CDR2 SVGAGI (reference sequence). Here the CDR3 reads CASSLQGNTEAFF. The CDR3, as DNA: TGTGCCAGCAGTCTTCAGGGGAACACTGAAGCTTTCTTT.

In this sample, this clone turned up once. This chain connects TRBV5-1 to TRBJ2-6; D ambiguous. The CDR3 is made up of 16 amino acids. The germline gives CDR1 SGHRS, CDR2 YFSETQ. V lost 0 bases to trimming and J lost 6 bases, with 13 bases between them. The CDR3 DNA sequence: TGCGCCAGCAGCTTGGCCGGGCAGGTTGTGGCCAACGTCCTGACTTTC. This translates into CASSLAGQVVANVLTF.

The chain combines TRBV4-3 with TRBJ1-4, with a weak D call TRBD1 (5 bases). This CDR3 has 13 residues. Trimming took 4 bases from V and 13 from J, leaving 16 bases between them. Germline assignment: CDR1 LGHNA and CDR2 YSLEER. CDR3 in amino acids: CASSPNGGDPLFF. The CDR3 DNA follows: TGCGCCAGCAGCCCAAACGGGGGAGACCCACTGTTTTTT.

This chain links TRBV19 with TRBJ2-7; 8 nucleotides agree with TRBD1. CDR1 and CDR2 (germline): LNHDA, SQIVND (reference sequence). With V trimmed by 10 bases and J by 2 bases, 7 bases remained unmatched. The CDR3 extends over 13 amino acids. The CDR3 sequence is CATIRQGTYEQYF. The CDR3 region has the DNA TGTGCCACTATCCGACAGGGGACCTACGAGCAGTACTTC. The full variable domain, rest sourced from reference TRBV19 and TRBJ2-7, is DGGITQSPKYLFRKEGQNVTLSCEQNLNHDAMYWYRQDPGQGLRLIYYSQIVNDFQKGDIAEGYSVSREKKESFPLTVTSAQKNPTAFYLCATIRQGTYEQYFGPGTRLTVT.

The CDR3 here is CASSPSPGTSQSHRGWELFF. The CDR3 DNA is TGTGCCAGCAGCCCCTCACCCGGGACAAGTCAATCCCATCGCGGATGGGAGCTGTTTTTT. The V gene is TRBV5-4, the J gene TRBJ2-2; the D gene is possibly TRBD1 (6 bases). CDR3 length equals 20 residues. Germline lookup yields CDR1 SGHNT and CDR2 YYREEE (reference sequence). The V end was cut by 4 bases, the J end by 9 bases, with 34 bases between.

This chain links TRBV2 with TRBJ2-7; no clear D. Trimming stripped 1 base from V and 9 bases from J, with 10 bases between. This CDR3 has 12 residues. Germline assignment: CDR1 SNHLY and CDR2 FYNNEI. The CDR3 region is CASSEVARRQYF. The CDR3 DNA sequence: TGTGCCAGCAGTGAAGTTGCGAGACGGCAGTACTTC.

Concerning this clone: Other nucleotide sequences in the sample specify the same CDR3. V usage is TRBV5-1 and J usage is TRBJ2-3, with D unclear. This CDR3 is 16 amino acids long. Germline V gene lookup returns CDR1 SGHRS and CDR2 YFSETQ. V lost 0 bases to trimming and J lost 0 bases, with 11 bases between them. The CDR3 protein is CASSLGAGPSTDTQYF. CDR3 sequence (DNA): TGCGCCAGCAGCTTGGGTGCAGGTCCTAGCACAGATACGCAGTATTTT.

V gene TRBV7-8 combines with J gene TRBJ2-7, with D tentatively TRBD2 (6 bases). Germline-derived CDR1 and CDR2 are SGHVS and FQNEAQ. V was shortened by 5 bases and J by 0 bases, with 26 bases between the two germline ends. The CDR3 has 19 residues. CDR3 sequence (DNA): TGTGCCAGCAGCACCATCGGGAGTCTGGCGGCTTCGAGCTCCTACGAGCAGTACTTC. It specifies CASSTIGSLAASSSYEQYF.

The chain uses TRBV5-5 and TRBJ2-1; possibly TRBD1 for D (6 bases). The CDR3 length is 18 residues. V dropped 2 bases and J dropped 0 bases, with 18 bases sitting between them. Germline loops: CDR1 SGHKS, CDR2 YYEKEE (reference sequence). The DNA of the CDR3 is TGTGCCAGCAGCTTCAAGCTTATTCAGGGGAGCTCCTACAATGAGCAGTTCTTC. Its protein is CASSFKLIQGSSYNEQFF.

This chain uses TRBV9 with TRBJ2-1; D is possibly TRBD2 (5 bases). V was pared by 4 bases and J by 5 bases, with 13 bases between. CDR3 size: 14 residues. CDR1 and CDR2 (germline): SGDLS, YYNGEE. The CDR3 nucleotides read TGTGCCAGCAGCCCGACGGACTGGCACAATGAGCAGTTCTTC. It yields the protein CASSPTDWHNEQFF.

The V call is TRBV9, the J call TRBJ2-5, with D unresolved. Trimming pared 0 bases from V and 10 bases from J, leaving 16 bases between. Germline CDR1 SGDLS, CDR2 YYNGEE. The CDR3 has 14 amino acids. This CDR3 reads CASSVGPTRMGQYF. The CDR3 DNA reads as TGTGCCAGCAGCGTAGGGCCTACAAGGATGGGCCAGTACTTC. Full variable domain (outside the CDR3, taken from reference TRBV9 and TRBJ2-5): DSGVTQTPKHLITATGQRVTLRCSPRSGDLSVYWYQQSLDQGLQFLIQYYNGEERAKGNILERFSAQQFPDLHSELNLSSLELGDSALYFCASSVGPTRMGQYFGPGTRLLVL.

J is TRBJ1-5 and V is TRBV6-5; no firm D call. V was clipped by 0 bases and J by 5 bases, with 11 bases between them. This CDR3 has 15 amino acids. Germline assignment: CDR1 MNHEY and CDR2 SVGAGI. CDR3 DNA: TGTGCCAGCAGTTACTCGATAAGGGAACATCAGCCCCAGCATTTT. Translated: CASSYSIREHQPQHF.